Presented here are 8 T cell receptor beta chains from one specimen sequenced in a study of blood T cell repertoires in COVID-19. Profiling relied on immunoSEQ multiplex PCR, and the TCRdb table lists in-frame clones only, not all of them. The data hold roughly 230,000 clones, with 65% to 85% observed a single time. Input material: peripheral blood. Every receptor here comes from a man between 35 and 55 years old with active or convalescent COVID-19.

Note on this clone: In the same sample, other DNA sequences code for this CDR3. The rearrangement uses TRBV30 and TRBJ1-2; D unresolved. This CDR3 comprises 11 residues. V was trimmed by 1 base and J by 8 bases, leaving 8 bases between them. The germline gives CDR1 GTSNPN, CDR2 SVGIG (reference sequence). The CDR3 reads CAWSASLGYTF. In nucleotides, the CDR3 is TGTGCCTGGAGTGCCTCTTTAGGCTACACCTTC.

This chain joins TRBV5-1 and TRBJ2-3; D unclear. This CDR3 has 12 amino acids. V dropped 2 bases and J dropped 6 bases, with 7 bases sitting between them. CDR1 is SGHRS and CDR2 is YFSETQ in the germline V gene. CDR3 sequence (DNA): TGCGCCAGCAGCTTCGCGTTGGATACGCAGTATTTT. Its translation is CASSFALDTQYF.

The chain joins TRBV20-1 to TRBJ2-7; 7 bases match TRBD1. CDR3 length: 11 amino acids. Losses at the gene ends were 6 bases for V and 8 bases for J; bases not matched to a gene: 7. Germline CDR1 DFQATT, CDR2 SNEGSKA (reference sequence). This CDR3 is CSAITGVQQYF. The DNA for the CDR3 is TGCAGTGCAATTACAGGGGTGCAGCAGTACTTC.

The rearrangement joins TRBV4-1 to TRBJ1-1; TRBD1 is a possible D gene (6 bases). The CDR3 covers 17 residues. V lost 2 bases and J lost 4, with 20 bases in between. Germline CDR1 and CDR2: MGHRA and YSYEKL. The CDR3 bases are TGCGCCAGCAGCCAACTTCACGTGACAGGATTCGCCACTGAAGCTTTCTTT. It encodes CASSQLHVTGFATEAFF.

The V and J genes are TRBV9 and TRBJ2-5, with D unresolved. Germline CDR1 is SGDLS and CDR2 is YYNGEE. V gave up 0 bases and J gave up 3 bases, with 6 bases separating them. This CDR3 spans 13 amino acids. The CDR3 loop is CASSVGLEETQYF. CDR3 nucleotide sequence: TGTGCCAGCAGCGTAGGGCTAGAAGAGACCCAGTACTTC. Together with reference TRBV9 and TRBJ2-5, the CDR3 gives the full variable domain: DSGVTQTPKHLITATGQRVTLRCSPRSGDLSVYWYQQSLDQGLQFLIQYYNGEERAKGNILERFSAQQFPDLHSELNLSSLELGDSALYFCASSVGLEETQYFGPGTRLLVL.

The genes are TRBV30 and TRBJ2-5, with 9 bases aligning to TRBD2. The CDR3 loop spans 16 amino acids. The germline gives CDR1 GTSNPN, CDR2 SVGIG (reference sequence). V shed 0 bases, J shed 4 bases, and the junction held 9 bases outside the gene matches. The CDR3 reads CAWSVVAGGPGETQYF. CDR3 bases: TGTGCCTGGAGTGTTGTGGCGGGAGGGCCAGGAGAGACCCAGTACTTC. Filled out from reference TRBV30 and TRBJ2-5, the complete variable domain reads SQTIHQWPATLVQPVGSPLSLECTVEGTSNPNLYWYRQAAGRGLQLLFYSVGIGQISSEVPQNLSASRPQDRQFILSSKKLLLSDSGFYLCAWSVVAGGPGETQYFGPGTRLLVL.

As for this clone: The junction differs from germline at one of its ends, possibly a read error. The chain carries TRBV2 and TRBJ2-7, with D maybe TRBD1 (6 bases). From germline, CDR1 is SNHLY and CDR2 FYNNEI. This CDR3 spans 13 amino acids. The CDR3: CASSSSRQVGAPF. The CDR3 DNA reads TGTGCCAGCAGTTCCTCACGACAGGTGGGGGCACCTTTC.

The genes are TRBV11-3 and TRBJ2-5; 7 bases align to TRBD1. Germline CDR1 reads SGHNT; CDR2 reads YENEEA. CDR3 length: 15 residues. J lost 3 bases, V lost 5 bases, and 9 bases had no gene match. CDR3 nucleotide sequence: TGTGCCAGCAGCCCCGGGGACAGTAGGAAAGAGACCCAGTACTTC. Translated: CASSPGDSRKETQYF. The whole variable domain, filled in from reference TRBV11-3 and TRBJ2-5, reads EAGVVQSPRYKIIEKKQPVAFWCNPISGHNTLYWYLQNLGQGPELLIRYENEEAVDDSQLPKDRFSAERLKGVDSTLKIQPAELGDSAVYLCASSPGDSRKETQYFGPGTRLLVL.